These T cell receptor beta chains were read from a single sample in a study of siplizumab effects on memory and regulatory T cells. Sequencing used immunoSEQ multiplex PCR; TCRdb keeps in-frame clones, though not all of them. The sample lists 62,000 or so clones; 75% to 90% were seen once. The sequencing sample was made of memory CD4+ T cells sorted from blood. These receptors were collected from a human donor in good health. CDR3s include the opening cysteine and the closing phenylalanine or tryptophan. D genes are given only for firm matches. The size entry is marked missing in some rows and otherwise reads once, few, many or a size class.

v_gene	d_gene	abundance	j_gene	CDR3aa	CDR3nt
TRBV6-1	TRBD1	.	TRBJ2-7	CASSEADRVAYEQYF	TGTGCCAGCAGTGAAGCGGACAGGGTTGCCTACGAGCAGTACTTC
TRBV18	.	many	TRBJ1-1	CASVERGPARAAFF	TGTGCCAGCGTAGAACGGGGGCCCGCCCGGGCAGCTTTCTTT
TRBV7-2	.	.	TRBJ2-2	CASSLGRGQYTGELFF	TGTGCCAGCAGCTTGGGGCGGGGGCAGTACACCGGGGAGCTGTTTTTT
TRBV5-1	.	.	TRBJ2-1	CASSLPSGSLNEQFF	TGCGCCAGCAGCTTGCCATCCGGGAGTCTCAATGAGCAGTTCTTC
TRBV9	.	.	TRBJ2-7	CASSDGHPYEQYF	TGTGCCAGCAGCGACGGGCATCCCTACGAGCAGTACTTC
TRBV7-8	.	.	TRBJ1-4	CASSLELQHEKLFF	TGTGCCAGCAGCTTAGAGTTACAGCACGAAAAACTGTTTTTT
TRBV30	.	once	TRBJ1-3	CAWSVGGERNTIYF	TGTGCCTGGAGTGTGGGGGGAGAGAGAAACACCATATATTTT
TRBV6-1	TRBD1	.	TRBJ1-1	CASIRDRGLTEAFF	TGTGCCAGCATCCGGGACAGGGGATTAACTGAAGCTTTCTTT
TRBV15	TRBD2	.	TRBJ2-3	CATSRSGGARDTQYF	TGTGCCACCAGTAGAAGCGGGGGGGCAAGAGATACGCAGTATTTT
TRBV7-3	.	.	TRBJ1-6	CASSLRTDSPLHF	TGTGCCAGCAGCTTGAGGACGGACTCACCCCTCCACTTT
TRBV7-9	.	.	TRBJ2-7	CASSSSDEQYF	TGTGCCAGCAGCTCCTCGGACGAGCAGTACTTC
TRBV27	.	.	TRBJ2-7	CASSPLQAGPLREQYF	TGTGCCAGCAGTCCTCTCCAAGCGGGTCCTTTGAGAGAGCAGTACTTC
TRBV5-5	TRBD2	.	TRBJ2-7	CASSFTSGNYEQYF	TGTGCCAGCAGCTTCACTAGCGGAAACTACGAGCAGTACTTC
TRBV5-4	TRBD2	.	TRBJ2-1	CASSLGTSGLYNEQFF	TGTGCCAGCAGCTTGGGAACTAGCGGGCTTTACAATGAGCAGTTCTTC
TRBV2	TRBD1	.	TRBJ1-5	CASSIDRGSAHGNQPQHF	TGTGCCAGCAGTATCGACAGGGGTTCGGCCCATGGCAATCAGCCCCAGCATTTT
TRBV15	TRBD1	.	TRBJ1-2	CATSREGTGVYGYTF	TGTGCCACCAGCAGAGAAGGGACAGGTGTTTATGGCTACACCTTC
TRBV2	.	.	TRBJ2-3	CASFVPAGTDTQYF	TGTGCCAGCTTCGTGCCAGCAGGCACAGATACGCAGTATTTT
TRBV2	.	few	TRBJ1-2	CASTTQPMYGYTF	TGTGCCAGCACCACGCAGCCTATGTATGGCTACACCTTC
TRBV5-1	.	.	TRBJ2-2	CATGGRLEGTGELFF	TGCGCCACCGGCGGGCGGTTGGAGGGGACCGGGGAGCTGTTTTTT
TRBV29-1	.	.	TRBJ2-7	CSVAGDRYEQYF	TGCAGCGTTGCCGGAGACAGGTACGAGCAGTACTTC
TRBV21-1	.	.	TRBJ1-5	CASSKGAGDYIHSRNQPQHF	TGTGCCAGCAGCAAAGGAGCGGGGGACTATATCCATTCCAGGAATCAGCCCCAGCATTTT
TRBV2	.	once	TRBJ2-3	CASSDLAGTTDTQYF	TGTGCCAGCAGTGATCTGGCGGGAACCACAGATACGCAGTATTTT
TRBV5-6	.	.	TRBJ2-5	CASTKDTQETQYF	TGTGCCAGCACCAAGGACACCCAAGAGACCCAGTACTTC
TRBV19	TRBD1	.	TRBJ1-5	CASSIQGARGNQPQHF	TGTGCCAGTAGTATCCAGGGGGCGCGGGGCAATCAGCCCCAGCATTTT
TRBV5-1	.	.	TRBJ1-1	CASKPGSVIRFAFF	TGCGCCAGCAAACCCGGCAGCGTGATCCGGTTTGCTTTCTTT
TRBV15	TRBD1	.	TRBJ2-7	CATSRALQGAGEQYF	TGTGCCACCAGCAGAGCCCTACAGGGGGCTGGGGAGCAGTACTTC
TRBV18	.	once	TRBJ1-5	CASSPGSADQPQHF	TGTGCCAGCTCACCCGGTTCAGCGGATCAGCCCCAGCATTTT
TRBV5-4	.	.	TRBJ2-7	CASILRIFYSSYEQYF	TGTGCCAGCATTCTTCGGATATTCTACAGCTCCTACGAGCAGTACTTC
TRBV19	.	.	TRBJ2-1	CASSIAGGLTYNEQFF	TGTGCCAGTAGTATAGCGGGGGGCCTTACCTACAATGAGCAGTTCTTC
TRBV6-5	.	.	TRBJ2-2	CASSIEGELFF	TGTGCCAGCAGTATTGAAGGGGAGCTGTTTTTT
TRBV2	TRBD1	.	TRBJ1-4	CASSVGGTGNEKLFF	TGTGCCAGCAGTGTTGGGGGGACAGGGAATGAAAAACTGTTTTTT
TRBV30	.	.	TRBJ2-1	CAWSRENEQFF	TGTGCCTGGAGTAGGGAGAATGAGCAGTTCTTC
TRBV15	.	.	TRBJ2-7	CATARQDTYEQYF	TGTGCCACCGCGCGACAGGACACCTACGAGCAGTACTTC
TRBV2	TRBD1	.	TRBJ1-1	CASSGDRGRNTEAFF	TGTGCCAGCAGTGGGGACAGGGGGAGGAACACTGAAGCTTTCTTT
TRBV4-1	.	.	TRBJ1-1	CASSQGPSNTEAFF	TGCGCCAGCAGCCAAGGGCCCAGTAACACTGAAGCTTTCTTT
TRBV7-9	.	few	TRBJ1-3	CASRIDRSGNTIYF	TGTGCCAGCAGGATCGACAGAAGTGGAAACACCATATATTTT
TRBV27	TRBD1	.	TRBJ1-6	CASRGDRGNSPLHF	TGTGCCAGCAGGGGGGACAGGGGAAATTCACCCCTCCACTTT
TRBV7-9	.	.	TRBJ1-3	CASSLGGFSGNTIYF	TGTGCCAGCAGCTTGGGGGGTTTTTCTGGAAACACCATATATTTT
TRBV6-4	.	.	TRBJ2-2	CASSGTGELFF	TGTGCCAGCAGCGGTACCGGGGAGCTGTTTTTT
TRBV27	.	.	TRBJ2-1	CASSFNSNNEQFF	TGTGCCAGCAGTTTCAATTCGAACAATGAGCAGTTCTTC
TRBV7-6	TRBD1	few	TRBJ2-5	CASSPDRGRTETQYF	TGTGCCAGCAGCCCCGACAGGGGGCGGACGGAGACCCAGTACTTC
TRBV19	.	.	TRBJ2-5	CASSMQLQETQYF	TGTGCCAGTAGCATGCAGCTACAAGAGACCCAGTACTTC
TRBV18	.	.	TRBJ2-5	CASSPVGGGETQYF	TGTGCCAGCTCACCGGTAGGAGGGGGAGAGACCCAGTACTTC
TRBV5-1	TRBD1	.	TRBJ2-3	CASWGQGGPDTQYF	TGCGCCAGCTGGGGACAGGGTGGGCCAGATACGCAGTATTTT
TRBV7-9	TRBD1	.	TRBJ1-2	CASSLDWGQGSYGYTF	TGTGCCAGCAGCTTAGATTGGGGACAGGGATCCTATGGCTACACCTTC
TRBV9	TRBD1	.	TRBJ2-7	CASSSNRGSSYEQYF	TGTGCCAGCTCTAGTAACAGGGGAAGCTCCTACGAGCAGTACTTC
TRBV11-1	TRBD2	.	TRBJ2-7	CASSFPASGRYEQYF	TGTGCCAGCAGCTTCCCGGCTAGCGGGAGGTACGAGCAGTACTTC
TRBV29-1	.	.	TRBJ1-1	CSVGDSSGGTEAFF	TGCAGCGTCGGTGACAGTTCGGGTGGCACTGAAGCTTTCTTT
TRBV5-4	.	.	TRBJ1-2	CASSPGRAYGYTF	TGTGCCAGCAGCCCTGGGAGGGCTTATGGCTACACCTTC
TRBV30	TRBD1	.	TRBJ2-6	CAWNRDRVRSGANVLTF	TGTGCCTGGAATCGGGACAGGGTAAGGTCTGGGGCCAACGTCCTGACTTTC
TRBV6-5	.	.	TRBJ1-2	CASSPLRGNGYTF	TGTGCCAGCAGCCCCCTCCGCGGCAATGGCTACACCTTC
TRBV27	TRBD1	.	TRBJ1-5	CATRDSRPNQPQHF	TGTGCCACCCGGGACAGCCGGCCCAATCAGCCCCAGCATTTT